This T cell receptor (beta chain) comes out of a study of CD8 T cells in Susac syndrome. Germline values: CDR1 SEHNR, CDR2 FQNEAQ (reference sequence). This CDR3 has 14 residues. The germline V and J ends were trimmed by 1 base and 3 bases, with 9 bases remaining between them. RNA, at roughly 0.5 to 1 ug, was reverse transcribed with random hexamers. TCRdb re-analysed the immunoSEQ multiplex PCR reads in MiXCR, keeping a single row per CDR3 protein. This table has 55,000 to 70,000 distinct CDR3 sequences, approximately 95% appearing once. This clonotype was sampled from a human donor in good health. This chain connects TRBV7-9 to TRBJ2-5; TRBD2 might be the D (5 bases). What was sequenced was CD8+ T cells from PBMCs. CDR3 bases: TGTGCCAGCAGCTTAGTGACCGGGGAAGAGACCCAGTACTTC. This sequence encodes CASSLVTGEETQYF.